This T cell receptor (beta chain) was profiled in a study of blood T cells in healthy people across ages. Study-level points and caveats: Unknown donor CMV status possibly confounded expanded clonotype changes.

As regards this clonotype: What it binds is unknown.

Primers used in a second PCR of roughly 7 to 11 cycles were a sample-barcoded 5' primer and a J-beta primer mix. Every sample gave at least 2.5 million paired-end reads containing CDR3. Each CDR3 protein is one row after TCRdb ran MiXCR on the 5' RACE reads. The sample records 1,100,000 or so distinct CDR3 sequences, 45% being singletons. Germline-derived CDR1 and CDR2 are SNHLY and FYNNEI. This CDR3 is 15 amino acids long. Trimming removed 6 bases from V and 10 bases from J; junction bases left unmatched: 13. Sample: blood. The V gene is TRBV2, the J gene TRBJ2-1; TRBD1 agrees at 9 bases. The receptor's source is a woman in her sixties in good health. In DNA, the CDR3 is TGTGCCAGCAGCTGGGACAGGGCAGGCTCCTACGAGCAGTTCTTC. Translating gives CASSWDRAGSYEQFF.